This T cell receptor (beta chain) was captured in a study of blood T cell repertoires in COVID-19. The method was immunoSEQ multiplex PCR; TCRdb's version includes in-frame clones alone and lacks a portion of them. The table has about 71,000 clones, 90% seen once; the top ten hold 4.5% to 5.5%. The V and J ends lost 6 bases and 6 bases, in that order; junction bases with no gene match: 13. Germline assignment: CDR1 MNHEY and CDR2 SVGEGT. CDR3 size: 15 residues. V is TRBV6-2 or TRBV6-3 and J is TRBJ2-7, with TRBD2 matching 8 bases. The sequenced sample consisted of peripheral blood. The source is a woman aged 18-29 years with acute or convalescent COVID-19. The CDR3 here is CASSALSGEKTEQYF. In nucleotides, the CDR3 is TGTGCCAGCAGCGCCCTTAGCGGGGAGAAAACCGAGCAGTACTTC.